This T cell receptor beta chain is drawn from a study of metastatic and nonmetastatic thyroid tumors. The CDR3 is 15 amino acids. Germline CDR1 is DFQATT and CDR2 is SNEGSKA (reference sequence). V was shortened by 0 bases and J by 8 bases, with 17 bases between the two germline ends. At least ten counts were recorded for this clone. No treatment of any kind had been given to any patient before thyroid surgery. In the authors' methods: The study took CDR3 differences across clinicopathological groups and made a distant-metastasis classifier for papillary thyroid cancer from them. TCRdb re-called the PCR reads through MiXCR. TCRdb's processing, not the authors', yielded these V and J calls. The table includes about 92,000 clones, around 14% detected once.

Source material: blood. This sequence was found in a female donor with papillary thyroid cancer or a benign thyroid nodule (not recorded which). Some clones in this sample may be carry-over from other donors' samples. The rearrangement links TRBV20-1 to TRBJ2-1; D could derive from TRBD1 or TRBD2 (5 bases each). CDR3 sequence: CSAREQPHEGYEQFF. CDR3 DNA: TGCAGTGCTAGAGAACAACCTCACGAGGGGTATGAGCAGTTCTTC.